A single sample is the source of the 15 T cell receptor beta chains below, sequenced in a study of blood T cell repertoires in COVID-19. Some clones are missing from TCRdb's copy, which holds only in-frame ones; the method was immunoSEQ multiplex PCR. The data hold 230,000 or so clones, with about four fifths observed a single time. The sample consisted of peripheral blood. The receptors were gathered from a woman older than 75 with COVID-19, enrolled during active disease.

The V gene is TRBV11-3, the J gene TRBJ1-5; 12 positions match TRBD1. This CDR3 has 20 amino acids. The V gene's germline CDR1 is SGHNT and CDR2 YENEEA. V lost 0 bases and J lost 1; bases outside the gene matches: 10. The CDR3 DNA follows: TGTGCCAGCAGCTTAGAGTTGGGGACAGGGGGCGTTAGGAGCAATCAGCCCCAGCATTTT. Protein: CASSLELGTGGVRSNQPQHF. The complete variable domain, with remaining parts taken from reference TRBV11-3 and TRBJ1-5, reads EAGVVQSPRYKIIEKKQPVAFWCNPISGHNTLYWYLQNLGQGPELLIRYENEEAVDDSQLPKDRFSAERLKGVDSTLKIQPAELGDSAVYLCASSLELGTGGVRSNQPQHFGDGTRLSIL.

This rearrangement joins TRBV9 to TRBJ1-1; D ambiguous. The CDR3 has 13 residues. The germline V and J ends were trimmed by 4 bases and 1 base, with 8 bases remaining between them. The V gene's germline CDR1 is SGDLS and CDR2 YYNGEE. The chain's CDR3 is CASSPDTNTEAFF. CDR3 sequence (DNA): TGTGCCAGCAGCCCCGACACGAACACTGAAGCTTTCTTT.

V is TRBV6-5 and J is TRBJ2-7, with TRBD2 identical over 14 bases. V was clipped by 5 bases and J by 3 bases; unmatched bases: 3. Germline V lookup: CDR1 MNHEY, CDR2 SVGAGI. The CDR3 has 15 residues. This CDR3 reads CASSRTSGGFYEQYF. DNA for the CDR3: TGTGCCAGCAGTCGGACTAGCGGGGGGTTCTACGAGCAGTACTTC.

The genes are TRBV5-1 and TRBJ1-1, with D perhaps TRBD1 (5 bases). Germline CDR1 reads SGHRS; CDR2 reads YFSETQ. The CDR3 has 14 amino acids. V dropped 3 bases and J dropped 2 bases, with 11 bases sitting between them. CDR3 amino acids: CASSSGDPNTEAFF. The CDR3, as DNA: TGCGCCAGCAGCTCGGGGGACCCAAACACTGAAGCTTTCTTT.

With regard to this clone: At one boundary the junction diverges from the germline segment, which might be a read error. The rearrangement links TRBV12-3 or TRBV12-4 to TRBJ2-2, with 8 bases fitting TRBD1. CDR3 length: 11 residues. The CDR3 bases are TGTGCCAGCAGCTCGGGACAGGACTTGGTTTTT. Translated, it gives CASSSGQDLVF.

CDR3 amino acids: CASSTDRYYQPQHF. In DNA form, the CDR3 reads TGTGCCAGTAGTACCGACAGATACTATCAGCCCCAGCATTTT. The J gene is TRBJ1-5, the V gene TRBV19, with D tentatively TRBD1 (5 bases). Between the trimmed V and J ends, which lost 4 bases and 5 bases, there was a span of 12 bases. This CDR3 is built from 14 residues. Germline V gene sequence: CDR1 LNHDA, CDR2 SQIVND (reference sequence).

The chain carries TRBV30 and TRBJ1-4; D is unclear. Trimming shortened V by 8 bases and J by 3 bases, and 10 bases separated the two germline ends. Germline V CDR1 and CDR2: GTSNPN, SVGIG (reference sequence). The length of the CDR3 is 12 residues. This chain's CDR3 is CAKSEANEKLFF. The CDR3 DNA reads TGTGCCAAAAGTGAGGCTAATGAAAAACTGTTTTTT.

The V call is TRBV6-6, the J call TRBJ1-5; D is possibly TRBD1 (6 bases). Trimming took off 0 bases at V and 4 bases at J, with 7 bases between the two ends. Per germline, CDR1 MNHNY and CDR2 SVGAGI (reference sequence). This CDR3 is 14 amino acids long. DNA for the CDR3: TGTGCCAGCAGTTACTCGGACAGAAATCAGCCCCAGCATTTT. Translation gives CASSYSDRNQPQHF.

This chain connects TRBV3-1 (or the pseudogene TRBV3-2) to TRBJ1-1; 9 bases agree with TRBD1. The J segment lost 0 bases and the V segment lost 11 bases, leaving 10 bases of the junction unmatched. The CDR3 has 15 amino acids. CDR1 LGHDT and CDR2 YNNKEL come from the germline V gene (reference sequence). CDR3 sequence: CADPTGGGMNTEAFF. CDR3 sequence (DNA): TGTGCCGACCCAACAGGGGGCGGGATGAACACTGAAGCTTTCTTT.

This clone was seen once. V gene TRBV4-1 combines with J gene TRBJ1-5; D is perhaps TRBD1 (6 bases). The germline CDR1 and CDR2 sequences are MGHRA and YSYEKL. V was cut by 2 bases and J by 5 bases, with 13 bases left in between. CDR3 size: 15 residues. CDR3 DNA sequence: TGCGCCAGCAGCCAAATCGGGACAAATCATCAGCCCCAGCATTTT. It encodes CASSQIGTNHQPQHF.

This clone has only one observation. The chain employs TRBV12-3 or TRBV12-4 and TRBJ2-1; D not resolved. Trimming took 4 bases from V and 7 from J, leaving 5 bases between them. The length of the CDR3 is 11 residues. The chain's CDR3 is CASSSRNEQFF. The CDR3 nucleotides are TGTGCCAGCAGTTCGAGGAATGAGCAGTTCTTC.

The chain couples TRBV4-1 to TRBJ2-2; possibly TRBD1 for D (5 bases). The CDR3 covers 19 residues. With 0 bases removed from V and 6 bases from J, the gap between germline ends came to 23 bases. The germline V gene encodes CDR1 MGHRA and CDR2 YSYEKL. The DNA of the CDR3 is TGCGCCAGCAGCCAAGATTTTAGTAGGGCAGGGCGATTCGCCGGGGAGCTGTTTTTT. Amino acid sequence: CASSQDFSRAGRFAGELFF.

Details on this clone: The sample contains more than one DNA sequence encoding this CDR3. The J gene is TRBJ2-7, the V gene TRBV18; no definite D call. Germline assignment: CDR1 KGHSH and CDR2 LQKENI. Trimming shortened V by 6 bases and J by 2 bases, and 11 bases separated the two germline ends. This CDR3 region has 13 residues. The CDR3 region is CASSPSGAYEQYF. CDR3 nucleotides: TGTGCCAGCTCGCCTTCAGGCGCCTACGAGCAGTACTTC.

This chain connects TRBV3-1 (or the pseudogene TRBV3-2) to TRBJ2-5; D remains unclear. This CDR3 is built from 14 residues. The ends were cut back, 0 bases at V and 3 bases at J, with 8 bases in the middle. CDR1 and CDR2 (germline): LGHDT, YNNKEL (reference sequence). The CDR3 coding sequence is TGTGCCAGCAGCCAAGACCTAATTGAAGAGACCCAGTACTTC. Protein: CASSQDLIEETQYF.

This chain uses TRBV15 with TRBJ1-6, with D perhaps matching TRBD1 (6 bases). Trimming pared 1 base from V and 10 bases from J, leaving 17 bases between. The CDR3 sequence is 16 residues long. In germline, CDR1 is LNHNV, CDR2 YYDKDF (reference sequence). The CDR3 DNA reads TGTGCCACCAGCAGAGTTGCAGGGGTGGTCGGCTCACCCCTCCACTTT. It specifies CATSRVAGVVGSPLHF.